The next 12 T cell receptor beta chains were all read from a single sample in a study of T-cell reconstitution after alpha-beta-depleted transplantation in children. TCRbeta library construction was performed incorporating unique molecular identifiers. One entry per CDR3 protein results from TCRdb running MiXCR on the PCR reads. The sample has about 110,000 distinct CDR3 sequences; 5% to 7% are singletons. The sequencing used PBMCs, mostly from graft donor cells, collected 360 days after TCRalphabeta/CD19-depleted stem cell transplant. All receptors come from a male patient between 2 and 15 years old who had a stem cell transplant for acute lymphoblastic leukemia, so the T cells may come from the graft donor.

This clonotype occurred a few times. This sequence joins TRBV27 and TRBJ1-4; a weak D match, TRBD1 (6 bases). The germline V gene encodes CDR1 MNHEY and CDR2 SMNVEV (reference sequence). V dropped 3 bases and J dropped 0 bases, with 11 bases sitting between them. This CDR3 is 16 amino acids long. CDR3: CASSFGGHSTNEKLFF. The CDR3 DNA reads as TGTGCCAGCAGTTTTGGGGGACACTCAACTAATGAAAAACTGTTTTTT.

The table lists this clonotype with many counts. The V gene is TRBV7-7, the J gene TRBJ2-1, with 8 bases lining up with TRBD2. The CDR3 runs 13 residues. Germline CDR1 SSHAT, CDR2 FNYEAQ (reference sequence). CDR3 sequence: CASPGTRDNEQFF. The CDR3 coding sequence is TGTGCTAGCCCCGGGACTAGAGACAATGAGCAGTTCTTC.

This clonotype was found many times. The genes are TRBV25-1 and TRBJ1-4; 8 positions agree with TRBD1. J gave up 8 bases and V 1 base, and 9 bases lay outside the gene matches. The germline CDR1 and CDR2 sequences are MGHDK and SYGVNS. This CDR3 spans 16 amino acids. CDR3 coding DNA: TGTGCCAGCAGTGAATTCTCGACAGGGGTCGGAGAAAAACTGTTTTTT. It encodes CASSEFSTGVGEKLFF.

This clonotype was seen many times. The chain uses TRBV6-1 and TRBJ2-7; D may be TRBD2 (5 bases). The germline CDR1 and CDR2 sequences are MNHNS and SASEGT. The CDR3 sequence is 14 residues long. V was shortened by 7 bases and J by 1 base, with 14 bases between the two germline ends. The CDR3 bases are TGTGCCAGCACCCCTTATCGGGATTCCTACGAGCAGTACTTC. It encodes CASTPYRDSYEQYF.

This clonotype has at least ten counts. The chain links TRBV29-1 to TRBJ2-1; 7 bases line up with TRBD1. The CDR3 has 10 residues. J gave up 7 bases and V 7 bases, and 1 base lay outside the gene matches. The germline gives CDR1 SQVTM, CDR2 ANQGSEA. The CDR3 is CSATGNEQFF. In nucleotides, the CDR3 is TGCAGCGCGACAGGGAATGAGCAGTTCTTC.

The table lists this clonotype with many counts. The junction and the germline gene differ at one end; a read error may be behind it. V usage is TRBV7-7 and J usage is TRBJ2-1; perhaps TRBD1 as D (5 bases). Germline CDR1 is SSHAT and CDR2 is FNYEAQ (reference sequence). The CDR3 loop spans 17 amino acids. The CDR3 is CASSLGFQGSSYNEQFF. CDR3 DNA sequence: TGTGCTAGCAGCTTAGGATTCCAGGGAAGCTCCTACAATGAGCAGTTCTTC. The full variable domain, rest sourced from reference TRBV7-7 and TRBJ2-1, is GAGVSQSPRYKVTKRGQDVTLRCDPISSHATLYWYQQALGQGPEFLTYFNYEAQPDKSGLPSDRFSAERPEGSISTLTIQRTEQRDSAMYRCASSLGFQGSSYNEQFFGPGTRLTVL.

This clonotype was observed many times. This chain connects TRBV27 to TRBJ2-1, with a weak D call TRBD2 (5 bases). The CDR3 covers 14 residues. The ends were cut back, 3 bases at V and 4 bases at J, with 10 bases in the middle. Germline values: CDR1 MNHEY, CDR2 SMNVEV (reference sequence). The CDR3 bases are TGTGCCAGCAGTTTCGGTCTAGCTTACAATGAGCAGTTCTTC. Its protein product is CASSFGLAYNEQFF.

This clonotype showed up many times. The V gene is TRBV27, the J gene TRBJ2-5; no firm D call. The V and J ends lost 0 bases and 0 bases respectively, with 2 bases between them. Germline CDR1 and CDR2: MNHEY and SMNVEV (reference sequence). This CDR3 spans 13 amino acids. CDR3 residues: CASSLSYQETQYF. DNA of the CDR3: TGTGCCAGCAGTTTATCATACCAAGAGACCCAGTACTTC.

This clonotype was counted only a few times. The chain joins TRBV30 to TRBJ2-3; 7 bases fit TRBD2. The CDR3 contains 15 residues. Germline assignment: CDR1 GTSNPN and CDR2 SVGIG (reference sequence). V dropped 3 bases and J dropped 0; count of bases not matched to a gene: 6. The DNA of the CDR3 is TGTGCCTGGAGCCCCGCTAGCGGAAGCACAGATACGCAGTATTTT. Amino acid sequence: CAWSPASGSTDTQYF.

There are many counts of this clonotype. The rearrangement links TRBV20-1 to TRBJ2-7; perhaps TRBD2 as D (5 bases). CDR1 is DFQATT and CDR2 is SNEGSKA in the germline V gene (reference sequence). V shed 4 bases and J shed 2 bases, with 9 bases lying between them. The CDR3 spans 12 residues. As DNA, the CDR3 is TGCAGTGCTACCGAGGGAGCCTACGAGCAGTACTTC. Protein product: CSATEGAYEQYF.

The rearrangement joins TRBV28 to TRBJ2-1; 7 nucleotides line up with TRBD1. CDR1 and CDR2 (germline): MDHEN, SYDVKM. There are 12 residues in the CDR3. CDR3 DNA sequence: TGTGCAATACCCGGAACAGGGGATGAGCAGTTCTTC. As protein: CAIPGTGDEQFF.

This sequence joins TRBV7-3 and TRBJ2-1; TRBD2 might be the D (7 bases). Trimming cost V 1 base and J 6 bases, with 13 bases left between them. Germline CDR1 reads SGHTA; CDR2 reads FQGTGA. The CDR3 length is 15 residues. This CDR3 is CASSLSRGGANEQFF. In DNA, the CDR3 is TGTGCCAGCAGCTTAAGTCGTGGGGGGGCCAATGAGCAGTTCTTC.